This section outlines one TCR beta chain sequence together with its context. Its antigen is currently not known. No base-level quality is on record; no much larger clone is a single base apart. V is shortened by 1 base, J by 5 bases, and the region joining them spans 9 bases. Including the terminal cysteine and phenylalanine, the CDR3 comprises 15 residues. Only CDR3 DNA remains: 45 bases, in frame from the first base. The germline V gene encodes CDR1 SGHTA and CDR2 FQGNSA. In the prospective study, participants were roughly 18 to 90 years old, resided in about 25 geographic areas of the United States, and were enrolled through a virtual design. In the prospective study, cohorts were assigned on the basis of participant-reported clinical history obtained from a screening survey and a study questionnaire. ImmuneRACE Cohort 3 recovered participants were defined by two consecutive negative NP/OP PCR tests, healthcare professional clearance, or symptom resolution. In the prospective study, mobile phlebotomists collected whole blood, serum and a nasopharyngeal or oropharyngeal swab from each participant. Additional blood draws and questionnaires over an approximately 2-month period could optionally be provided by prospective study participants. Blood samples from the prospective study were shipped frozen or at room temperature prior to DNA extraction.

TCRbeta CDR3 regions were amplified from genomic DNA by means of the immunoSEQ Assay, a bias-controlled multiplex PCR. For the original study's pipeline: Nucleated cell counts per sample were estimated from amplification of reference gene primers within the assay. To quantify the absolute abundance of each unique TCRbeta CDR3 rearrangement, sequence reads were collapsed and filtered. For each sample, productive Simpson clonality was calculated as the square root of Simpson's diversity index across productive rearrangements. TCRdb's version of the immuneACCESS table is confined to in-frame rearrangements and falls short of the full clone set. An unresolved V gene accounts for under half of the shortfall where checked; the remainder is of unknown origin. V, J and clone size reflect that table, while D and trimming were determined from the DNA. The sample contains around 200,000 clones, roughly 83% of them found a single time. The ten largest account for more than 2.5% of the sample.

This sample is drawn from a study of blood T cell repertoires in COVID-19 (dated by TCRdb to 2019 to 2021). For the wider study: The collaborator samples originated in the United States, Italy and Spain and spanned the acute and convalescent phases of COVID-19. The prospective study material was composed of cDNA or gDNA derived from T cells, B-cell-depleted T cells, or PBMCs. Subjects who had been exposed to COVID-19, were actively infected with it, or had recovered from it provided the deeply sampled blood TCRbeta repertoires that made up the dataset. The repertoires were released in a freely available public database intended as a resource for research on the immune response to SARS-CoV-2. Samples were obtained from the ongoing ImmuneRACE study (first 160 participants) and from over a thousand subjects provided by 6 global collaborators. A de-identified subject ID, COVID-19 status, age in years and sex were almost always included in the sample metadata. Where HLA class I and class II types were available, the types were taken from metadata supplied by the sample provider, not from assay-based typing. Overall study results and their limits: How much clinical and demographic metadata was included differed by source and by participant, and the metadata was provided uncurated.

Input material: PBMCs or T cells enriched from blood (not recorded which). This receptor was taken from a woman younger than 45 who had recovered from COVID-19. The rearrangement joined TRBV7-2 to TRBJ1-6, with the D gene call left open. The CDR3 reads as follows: CASSLGAPDNSPLHF. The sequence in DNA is TGTGCCAGCAGCTTAGGCGCACCTGATAATTCACCCCTCCACTTT.